What follows is one T cell receptor (beta chain) and its context. What it binds is unknown. The study isolated at least 6.5 million PBMCs from each sample. The germline CDR1 and CDR2 sequences are SQVTM and ANQGSEA. V trimming: 5 bases; J trimming: 11 bases; junction bases outside the gene matches: 16. CDR3 length equals 14 residues. This specimen belongs to a study of blood T cells in healthy people across ages. For the second PCR, which ran for about 7 to 11 cycles, a sample-barcoded 5' primer and a J-beta primer mix were used. The template-switch adaptor, which had 12 random nucleotides, put a tag on each cDNA molecule. In TCRdb, the 5' RACE reads were re-called with MiXCR into one record per CDR3 protein. This sample has about 1.1 million distinct CDR3 sequences, with roughly two fifths found just once. Study results and limitations: Estimates based on one million T cells were treated as lower bounds.

This clonotype was obtained from a man younger than 35 in good health. Source material: blood. The chain has TRBV29-1 and TRBJ2-5; 8 bases match TRBD2. The CDR3 reads CSVTSGTRSNEQYF. The CDR3 DNA follows: TGCAGCGTTACATCCGGGACTAGGAGCAATGAGCAGTACTTC.